The table lists the clone carrying this TCR beta chain with a few counts. This sample was taken from a study of blood T cell repertoires in COVID-19. Study details: Acute and convalescent COVID-19 samples came from the United States, Italy and Spain. In each case, the material was cDNA or gDNA derived from T cells, B-cell-depleted T cells, or PBMCs.

The CDR3 totals 14 residues. The V end lost 11 bases, the J end lost 0 bases, and 14 bases lay between the germline ends. The germline CDR1 and CDR2 sequences are SGHTA and FQGNSA. Profiled with immunoSEQ multiplex PCR; TCRdb holds only in-frame clones, not every one. The data contain 70,000 to 95,000 clones, about 85% of them singletons. This sequence was found in a woman aged 65 to 85 with active or convalescent COVID-19. This rearrangement joins TRBV7-2 to TRBJ2-1; D may be TRBD2 (6 bases). Sequencing was performed on peripheral blood. The chain's CDR3 is CAPWDFNSYNEQFF. The DNA for the CDR3 is TGTGCCCCCTGGGACTTCAACTCCTACAATGAGCAGTTCTTC.